This T cell receptor (beta chain) stems from a study of cytomegalovirus exposure and HLA in healthy donors. Details on this clone: As yet, its antigen is unknown.

The CDR3 contains 14 residues. Trimming cost V 6 bases and J 6 bases; bases outside gene matches: 9. Germline V gene data show CDR1 as MDHEN and CDR2 as SYDVKM. General observations from the study: Associated with cytomegalovirus, according to the listing, were 150 to 200 TCR beta chains. Data from an earlier analysis indicated that most TCR beta V segments were productive either about 90% or about 30% of the time. Cytomegalovirus status was reportedly diagnosed by the classifier with high sensitivity and specificity.

PCR employed 60 Vbeta and 13 Jbeta primers. Sequencing was performed with immunoSEQ multiplex PCR; in TCRdb, only in-frame clones are kept and a portion is missing. The repertoire consists of 150,000 to 200,000 clones, with 75% to 90% occurring once and the leading ten covering 4.1%. The source of this sequence is a man between 50 and 59 years old in good health and CMV-seropositive. What was sequenced was PBMCs. This chain links TRBV28 with TRBJ1-1; 8 bases map to TRBD1. The DNA of the CDR3 is TGTGCCAGCAGGCCGGACAGGGATGGGTCTGAAGCTTTCTTT. Translation: CASRPDRDGSEAFF. The variable domain in full, completed from reference TRBV28 and TRBJ1-1, reads DVKVTQSSRYLVKRTGEKVFLECVQDMDHENMFWYRQDPGLGLRLIYFSYDVKMKEKGDIPEGYSVSREKKERFSLILESASTNQTSMYLCASRPDRDGSEAFFGQGTRLTVV.